The 31 T cell receptor beta chains below come from one sample, sequenced in a study of OX40 agonist ivuxolimab in advanced cancers. TCRdb's copy holds only in-frame clones and misses some; the assay was immunoSEQ multiplex PCR. Seen here are around 75,000 clones, around 92% observed once, and the top ten hold about 2.3%. Material: CD4+ or CD8+ T cells sorted from blood, obtained in a trial of the OX40 agonist ivuxolimab. The receptor source for this set is an adult with an advanced solid tumor such as melanoma, head and neck, liver or kidney cancer.

The chain employs TRBV5-4 and TRBJ2-2; D possibly corresponds to TRBD2 (7 bases). The CDR3 length is 15 residues. Germline loops: CDR1 SGHNT, CDR2 YYREEE (reference sequence). V lost 7 bases and J 2 bases, leaving 15 bases between the germline ends. CDR3 sequence (DNA): TGTGCCAGCCGCCGGAGGGGGGGAAACACCGGGGAGCTGTTTTTT. Translation gives CASRRRGGNTGELFF.

J is TRBJ1-1 and V is TRBV19; maybe TRBD1 (5 bases). Germline V CDR1 and CDR2: LNHDA, SQIVND (reference sequence). The CDR3 loop spans 13 amino acids. Between the trimmed V and J ends, which lost 5 bases and 7 bases, there was a span of 14 bases. The CDR3 region has the DNA TGTGCCAGTAGTCCCCTCCGGGACGGTGAAGCTTTCTTT. This sequence encodes CASSPLRDGEAFF.

This clone was seen only once. The chain is built from TRBV30 and TRBJ1-3; perhaps TRBD1 as D (6 bases). Germline CDR1 GTSNPN, CDR2 SVGIG (reference sequence). The CDR3 consists of 14 residues. V was trimmed by 8 bases and J by 0 bases, leaving 14 bases between them. The CDR3 loop is CAGGGGYSGNTIYF. CDR3 coding DNA: TGTGCCGGGGGCGGTGGGTACTCTGGAAACACCATATATTTT.

The J gene is TRBJ2-5, the V gene TRBV5-1; a possible D gene is TRBD2 (6 bases). Germline CDR1 and CDR2: SGHRS and YFSETQ. The CDR3 consists of 14 residues. Trimming took 4 bases from V and 2 from J, leaving 12 bases between them. CDR3 sequence (DNA): TGCGCCAGCAGCCCCGGAGGGCAGCAAGAGACCCAGTACTTC. Amino acids: CASSPGGQQETQYF.

The chain couples TRBV6-5 to TRBJ2-7, with D tentatively TRBD2 (6 bases). The germline V gene encodes CDR1 MNHEY and CDR2 SVGAGI. The CDR3 consists of 14 residues. The germline V and J ends were trimmed by 6 bases and 0 bases, with 12 bases remaining between them. This chain's CDR3 is CASSRGTDSYEQYF. The CDR3 DNA sequence: TGTGCCAGCAGCCGCGGGACGGACTCCTACGAGCAGTACTTC.

The chain recombines TRBV2 with TRBJ1-1; D perhaps matches TRBD1 (5 bases). The CDR3 sequence is 13 residues long. V lost 11 bases to trimming and J lost 5 bases, with 18 bases between them. Germline-derived CDR1 and CDR2 are SNHLY and FYNNEI. The CDR3 loop reads CAGSRGRATEAFF. CDR3 coding DNA: TGTGCCGGATCTCGGGGCAGGGCAACTGAAGCTTTCTTT.

This clone was counted between two and nine times. The chain links TRBV7-9 to TRBJ2-5, with D possibly matching TRBD1 (7 bases). V lost 1 base and J lost 7, with 13 bases in between. Germline loops: CDR1 SEHNR, CDR2 FQNEAQ (reference sequence). This CDR3 is 14 amino acids long. The CDR3 nucleotides read TGTGCCAGCAGCTTAGGACAGGGAGGAGGGACCCAGTACTTC. Translating gives CASSLGQGGGTQYF. Combining the CDR3 with reference TRBV7-9 and TRBJ2-5 gives the whole variable domain DTGVSQNPRHKITKRGQNVTFRCDPISEHNRLYWYRQTLGQGPEFLTYFQNEAQLEKSRLLSDRFSAERPKGSFSTLEIQRTEQGDSAMYLCASSLGQGGGTQYFGPGTRLLVL.

Regarding this clone: Other DNA sequences in this sample translate to the same CDR3. This rearrangement joins TRBV18 to TRBJ2-5; no clear D. This CDR3 has 13 amino acids. Trimming stripped 2 bases from V and 5 bases from J, with 9 bases between. Germline V lookup: CDR1 KGHSH, CDR2 LQKENI. The CDR3 DNA is TGTGCCAGCTCACCATCCCTGTCTGAGACCCAGTACTTC. It specifies CASSPSLSETQYF.

V usage is TRBV28 and J usage is TRBJ2-3; TRBD2 matches 8 bases. V was clipped by 5 bases and J by 1 base; unmatched bases: 11. The CDR3 has 17 residues. The germline V gene encodes CDR1 MDHEN and CDR2 SYDVKM. CDR3: CASSPLGAGGGTDTQYF. In DNA form, the CDR3 reads TGTGCCAGCAGTCCCCTGGGGGCGGGAGGTGGCACAGATACGCAGTATTTT.

The rearrangement uses TRBV4-2 and TRBJ2-3; a weak D match, TRBD2 (6 bases). Trimming stripped 0 bases from V and 4 bases from J, with 14 bases between. The germline gives CDR1 LGHNA, CDR2 YNFKEQ. There are 16 residues in the CDR3. CDR3 nucleotide sequence: TGTGCCAGCAGCCAAGAAGCGGGCCTTATCCCAGATACGCAGTATTTT. As protein: CASSQEAGLIPDTQYF.

The chain has TRBV7-6 and TRBJ1-2, with a weak D call TRBD1 (5 bases). CDR3 length equals 14 residues. Deletions cut 5 bases from V and 7 bases from J, with 17 bases between. Germline CDR1 SGHVS, CDR2 FNYEAQ. This chain's CDR3 is CASSPEPERGGYTF. CDR3 sequence (DNA): TGTGCCAGCAGCCCAGAACCCGAAAGGGGTGGCTACACCTTC. The full variable domain, in which reference TRBV7-6 and TRBJ1-2 provide the parts outside the CDR3, is GAGVSQSPRYKVTKRGQDVALRCDPISGHVSLYWYRQALGQGPEFLTYFNYEAQQDKSGLPNDRFSAERPEGSISTLTIQRTEQRDSAMYRCASSPEPERGGYTFGSGTRLTVV.

This sequence joins TRBV7-2 and TRBJ2-1; tentative D call: TRBD2 (6 bases). The CDR3 runs 15 residues. Germline lookup yields CDR1 SGHTA and CDR2 FQGNSA. The V end was cut by 4 bases, the J end by 3 bases, with 13 bases between. CDR3 amino acids: CASSSGTAIYNEQFF. DNA for the CDR3: TGTGCCAGCAGCTCAGGGACTGCAATCTACAATGAGCAGTTCTTC.

This sequence joins TRBV5-4 and TRBJ2-5, with 8 bases identical to TRBD2. The CDR3 runs 17 residues. Germline lookup yields CDR1 SGHNT and CDR2 YYREEE (reference sequence). V shed 0 bases, J shed 2 bases, and the junction held 9 bases outside the gene matches. The DNA of the CDR3 is TGTGCCAGCAGCTTGGGGGGGGCTAGCGGGTCACAAGAGACCCAGTACTTC. Translating gives CASSLGGASGSQETQYF.

This chain joins TRBV11-2 and TRBJ1-1, with unresolved D. Germline CDR1 is SGHAT and CDR2 is FQNNGV. The CDR3 sequence is 13 residues long. V lost 0 bases and J 0 bases, leaving 2 bases between the germline ends. The CDR3 loop reads CASSLDVNTEAFF. The CDR3 DNA reads as TGTGCCAGCAGCTTAGATGTGAACACTGAAGCTTTCTTT.

V usage is TRBV5-1 and J usage is TRBJ1-3; no reliable D call. Germline CDR1 and CDR2: SGHRS and YFSETQ. The CDR3 consists of 13 residues. The V gene lost 4 bases and the J gene lost 4 bases, with 9 bases spanning the gap. CDR3 loop: CASSNPPGNTIYF. In DNA form, the CDR3 reads TGCGCCAGCAGCAACCCTCCCGGAAACACCATATATTTT.

V is TRBV28 and J is TRBJ1-2; tentatively, D is TRBD1 (6 bases). V was cut by 6 bases and J by 7 bases, with 15 bases left in between. The germline V gene encodes CDR1 MDHEN and CDR2 SYDVKM. The CDR3 covers 13 residues. The CDR3, as DNA: TGTGCCAGCAGATTAAAGGGGGTGGGTGGCTACACCTTC. Its translation is CASRLKGVGGYTF.

The chain combines TRBV2 with TRBJ2-2; D may be TRBD1 (5 bases). V was shortened by 4 bases and J by 4 bases, with 10 bases between the two germline ends. Per germline, CDR1 SNHLY and CDR2 FYNNEI. This CDR3 has 14 amino acids. In DNA form, the CDR3 reads TGTGCCAGCAGTGGGAACCAGGGCACCGGGGAGCTGTTTTTT. Amino acid sequence: CASSGNQGTGELFF.

The chain has TRBV2 and TRBJ1-1; 7 nucleotides align to TRBD1. Germline-derived CDR1 and CDR2 are SNHLY and FYNNEI. The CDR3 runs to 14 residues. Germline trimming cut 0 bases from V and 7 bases from J; bases unmatched to any gene: 5. The CDR3 DNA reads as TGTGCCAGCAGTGAAGCCATGGGGGACAGTGAAGCTTTCTTT. This translates into CASSEAMGDSEAFF.

The rearrangement uses TRBV5-1 and TRBJ2-1; 9 bases are a match to TRBD2. Trimming cost V 0 bases and J 1 base; bases outside gene matches: 2. CDR3 length equals 16 residues. CDR1 is SGHRS and CDR2 is YFSETQ in the germline V gene. The CDR3 bases are TGCGCCAGCAGCTTGGGTCTAGCGGGATCCTACAATGAGCAGTTCTTC. This translates into CASSLGLAGSYNEQFF.

This chain joins TRBV14 and TRBJ1-4; perhaps TRBD1 as D (5 bases). CDR1 SGHDN and CDR2 FVKESK come from the germline V gene. The V and J ends lost 4 bases and 8 bases respectively, with 14 bases between them. The CDR3 runs to 14 residues. The CDR3 DNA is TGTGCCAGCAGCCTTCACGCAAACAGGGAAAAACTGTTTTTT. It encodes CASSLHANREKLFF.

This chain joins TRBV7-2 and TRBJ1-2; D is undetermined. The CDR3 runs to 13 residues. From germline, CDR1 is SGHTA and CDR2 FQGNSA. V was trimmed by 5 bases and J by 5 bases, leaving 12 bases between them. The DNA for the CDR3 is TGTGCCAGCAGCCCCGATCAAAAGTATGGCTACACCTTC. Protein sequence: CASSPDQKYGYTF.

V and J are TRBV10-3 and TRBJ1-1; TRBD1 is a possible D gene (5 bases). CDR1 and CDR2 (germline): ENHRY, SYGVKD. The V gene lost 4 bases and the J gene lost 4 bases, with 13 bases spanning the gap. The CDR3 loop spans 14 amino acids. The CDR3 loop is CAISARDSFTEAFF. In nucleotides, the CDR3 is TGTGCCATCAGTGCCCGCGACAGTTTCACTGAAGCTTTCTTT.

The genes are TRBV7-6 and TRBJ2-3; either TRBD1 or TRBD2 may fit D (5 bases each). Germline V gene lookup returns CDR1 SGHVS and CDR2 FNYEAQ. The CDR3 length is 13 residues. V was trimmed by 11 bases and J by 3 bases, leaving 15 bases between them. CDR3 bases: TGTGCCTCCGGGGCTACTCTGACAGATACGCAGTATTTT. Its protein is CASGATLTDTQYF.

The chain couples TRBV30 to TRBJ1-1; TRBD1 matches 7 bases. In germline, CDR1 is GTSNPN, CDR2 SVGIG (reference sequence). The CDR3 is 13 residues long. The junction had 7 bases not matched to a gene; V was cut back by 4 bases and J by 5 bases. The CDR3 DNA reads TGTGCCTGGACGGGACAGCCGCGGACTGAAGCTTTCTTT. Residues: CAWTGQPRTEAFF.

The V gene is TRBV19, the J gene TRBJ1-1, with D unresolved. CDR1 is LNHDA, CDR2 SQIVND, per germline (reference sequence). The CDR3 sequence is 13 residues long. V was clipped by 3 bases and J by 1 base, with 6 bases between them. The CDR3 DNA is TGTGCCAGTAGTATTATAGAGAACACTGAAGCTTTCTTT. Protein sequence: CASSIIENTEAFF.

V usage is TRBV6-5 and J usage is TRBJ2-6; no reliable D call. Germline CDR1 MNHEY, CDR2 SVGAGI. The CDR3 is 13 amino acids. V lost 11 bases to trimming and J lost 1 base, with 9 bases between them. CDR3 nucleotide sequence: TGTGCCTGCTCCCAATCTGGGGCCAACGTCCTGACTTTC. Translated, it gives CACSQSGANVLTF.

The chain has TRBV10-1 and TRBJ2-7; D might be TRBD2 (7 bases). The germline V gene has CDR1 WNHNN and CDR2 SYGVQD (reference sequence). V lost 7 bases and J 3 bases, leaving 16 bases between the germline ends. This CDR3 has 14 amino acids. CDR3 DNA sequence: TGCGCCAGCAACCCGGGGGGCACCAACTACGAGCAGTACTTC. Translating it yields CASNPGGTNYEQYF.

The V call is TRBV19, the J call TRBJ1-6; 12 bases are a match to TRBD1. CDR1 is LNHDA, CDR2 SQIVND, per germline (reference sequence). Germline trimming cut 7 bases from V and 11 bases from J; bases unmatched to any gene: 12. This CDR3 is 16 amino acids long. The CDR3, as DNA: TGTGCCAGTACCCCCTACCCCGGGACAGGGGGCGCACCCCTCCACTTT. Translation gives CASTPYPGTGGAPLHF.

The CDR3 spells CASSLDRYYGYTF. For the CDR3, the DNA is TGTGCCAGCAGCTTAGACCGGTACTATGGCTACACCTTC. The genes are TRBV11-2 and TRBJ1-2; D is unresolved. The V gene lost 0 bases and the J gene lost 3 bases, with 5 bases spanning the gap. The CDR3 is 13 residues long. Germline assignment: CDR1 SGHAT and CDR2 FQNNGV.

On this clone itself: Other DNA sequences in this sample translate to the same CDR3. The rearrangement uses TRBV18 and TRBJ1-5, with TRBD1 matching over 12 bases. Trimming removed 3 bases from V and 6 bases from J; junction bases left unmatched: 3. Germline V gene lookup returns CDR1 KGHSH and CDR2 LQKENI. CDR3 length: 15 amino acids. The CDR3 nucleotides are TGTGCCAGCTCACCGGGACAGGGGGCAGTTCAGCCCCAGCATTTT. This translates into CASSPGQGAVQPQHF. The complete variable domain, with remaining parts taken from reference TRBV18 and TRBJ1-5, reads NAGVMQNPRHLVRRRGQEARLRCSPMKGHSHVYWYRQLPEEGLKFMVYLQKENIIDESGMPKERFSAEFPKEGPSILRIQQVVRGDSAAYFCASSPGQGAVQPQHFGDGTRLSIL.

The rearrangement joins TRBV30 to TRBJ2-7; 7 bases agree with TRBD1. V lost 2 bases and J lost 1; bases outside the gene matches: 5. The CDR3 loop spans 14 amino acids. Germline V gene data show CDR1 as GTSNPN and CDR2 as SVGIG (reference sequence). CDR3 sequence: CAWSLTGISYEQYF. In DNA form, the CDR3 reads TGTGCCTGGAGTTTGACAGGGATTTCCTACGAGCAGTACTTC. Variable domain in full (rest from reference TRBV30 and TRBJ2-7): SQTIHQWPATLVQPVGSPLSLECTVEGTSNPNLYWYRQAAGRGLQLLFYSVGIGQISSEVPQNLSASRPQDRQFILSSKKLLLSDSGFYLCAWSLTGISYEQYFGPGTRLTVT.